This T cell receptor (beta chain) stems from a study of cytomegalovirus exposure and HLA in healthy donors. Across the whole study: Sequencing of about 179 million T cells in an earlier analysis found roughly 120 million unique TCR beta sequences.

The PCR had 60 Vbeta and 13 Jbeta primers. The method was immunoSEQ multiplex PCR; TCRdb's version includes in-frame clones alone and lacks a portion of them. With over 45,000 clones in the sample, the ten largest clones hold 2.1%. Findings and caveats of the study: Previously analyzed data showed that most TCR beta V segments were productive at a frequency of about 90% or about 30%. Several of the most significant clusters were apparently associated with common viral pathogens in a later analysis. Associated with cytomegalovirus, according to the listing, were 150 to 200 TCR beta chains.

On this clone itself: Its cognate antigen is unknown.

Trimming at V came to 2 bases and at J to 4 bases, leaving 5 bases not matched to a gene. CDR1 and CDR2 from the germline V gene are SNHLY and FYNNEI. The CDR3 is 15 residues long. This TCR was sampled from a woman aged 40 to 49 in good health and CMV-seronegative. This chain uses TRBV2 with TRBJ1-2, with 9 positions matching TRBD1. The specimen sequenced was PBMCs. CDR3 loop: CASSENRGRGYGYTF. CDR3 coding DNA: TGTGCCAGCAGTGAAAACAGGGGGCGCGGCTATGGCTACACCTTC.